The 23 T cell receptor beta chains reported below all come from one sample, sequenced in a study of T-cell memory formation after mild COVID-19. A single record per CDR3 protein comes from TCRdb applying MiXCR to the 5' RACE reads. The table records fewer than 140,000 distinct CDR3 sequences, approximately 17% of them present only once. Source material: PBMCs or a T cell subset sorted from them (not recorded which). These receptors originate from an adult woman who had mild COVID-19 (a few samples of this study predate the infection). Cell type and time point are not known.

This chain joins TRBV19 and TRBJ2-5, with 7 bases that match TRBD2. Germline V gives CDR1 LNHDA, CDR2 SQIVND (reference sequence). Losses at the gene ends were 7 bases for V and 5 bases for J; bases not matched to a gene: 13. The CDR3 runs 15 residues. In nucleotides, the CDR3 is TGTGCCAGTACAGAAGAGGGACTACCGGGGGAGACCCAGTACTTC. It is translated as CASTEEGLPGETQYF.

The gene calls are TRBV5-1 and TRBJ1-6; 7 nucleotides line up with TRBD1. CDR3 length: 18 amino acids. Germline loops: CDR1 SGHRS, CDR2 YFSETQ. V trimming: 2 bases; J trimming: 0 bases; junction bases outside the gene matches: 8. CDR3 amino acids: CASSFFGTASSYNSPLHF. CDR3 sequence (DNA): TGCGCCAGCAGCTTCTTTGGGACAGCGAGCTCCTATAATTCACCCCTCCACTTT.

This chain links TRBV10-3 with TRBJ2-7; unclear D gene. This CDR3 contains 13 residues. Trimming cost V 10 bases and J 3 bases, with 16 bases left between them. In germline, CDR1 is ENHRY, CDR2 SYGVKD. The CDR3 region is CATIPNGNYEQYF. The CDR3 DNA reads TGTGCCACTATTCCCAATGGAAACTACGAGCAGTACTTC.

There are a few counts of this clonotype. The chain employs TRBV2 and TRBJ2-1; D gene ambiguous. V dropped 0 bases and J dropped 6 bases, with 12 bases sitting between them. CDR3 length: 15 residues. Germline loops: CDR1 SNHLY, CDR2 FYNNEI. In DNA form, the CDR3 reads TGTGCCAGCAGTGAAGCCCCGGAGTGGACCAATGAGCAGTTCTTC. It translates to CASSEAPEWTNEQFF.

The table lists this clonotype with a few counts. This rearrangement joins TRBV12-3 or TRBV12-4 to TRBJ2-7, with 11 bases matching TRBD2. The length of the CDR3 is 19 residues. The junction had 13 bases not matched to a gene; V was cut back by 3 bases and J by 0 bases. In DNA form, the CDR3 reads TGTGCCAGCAGTTTTCGTTGGCGCCTAGCGGGGGGTTTCTCCTACGAGCAGTACTTC. Protein product: CASSFRWRLAGGFSYEQYF.

This clonotype was seen a handful of times. The genes are TRBV4-1 and TRBJ2-1; D uncertain. This CDR3 is 18 amino acids long. CDR1 is MGHRA, CDR2 YSYEKL, per germline. Trimming took off 2 bases at V and 6 bases at J, with 23 bases between the two ends. This CDR3 reads CASSQIVTSPLGSNEQFF. For the CDR3, the DNA is TGCGCCAGCAGCCAAATCGTAACCAGTCCGTTAGGAAGCAATGAGCAGTTCTTC.

This clonotype appeared a few times. The chain recombines TRBV10-2 with TRBJ2-1; D is possibly TRBD2 (5 bases). Per the germline V gene, CDR1 is WSHSY and CDR2 is SAAADI. The CDR3 covers 13 residues. V lost 5 bases to trimming and J lost 3 bases, with 8 bases between them. This CDR3 is CASSTRNYNEQFF. The CDR3 nucleotides are TGCGCCAGCAGTACTAGGAACTACAATGAGCAGTTCTTC.

This chain connects TRBV12-3 or TRBV12-4 to TRBJ1-2; D remains ambiguous. The length of the CDR3 is 15 residues. Trimming shortened V by 1 base and J by 4 bases, and 13 bases separated the two germline ends. The CDR3 DNA is TGTGCCAGCAGTTTAGGAGAAGGGTACAGCTATGGCTACACCTTC. Protein: CASSLGEGYSYGYTF.

This clonotype came up many times. V gene TRBV7-9 combines with J gene TRBJ2-1, with D perhaps matching TRBD2 (6 bases). V lost 5 bases and J 12 bases, leaving 23 bases between the germline ends. Germline CDR1 is SEHNR and CDR2 is FQNEAQ (reference sequence). The CDR3 runs 15 residues. DNA for the CDR3: TGTGCCAGCAGCCCCCAGCCGGGACTGCCGCCTAGGCAGTTCTTC. Protein: CASSPQPGLPPRQFF.

This clonotype was seen more than once but under ten times. The V and J genes are TRBV9 and TRBJ1-3; perhaps TRBD1 as D (6 bases). The germline V gene has CDR1 SGDLS and CDR2 YYNGEE. The CDR3 totals 13 residues. Deletions cut 3 bases from V and 3 bases from J, with 7 bases between. CDR3 sequence reads: CASSEGDGNTIYF. In DNA form, the CDR3 reads TGTGCCAGCAGCGAGGGGGATGGAAACACCATATATTTT.

This clonotype was observed a few times. V is TRBV4-3 and J is TRBJ2-1; 7 bases agree with TRBD2. The CDR3 is made up of 16 amino acids. Germline loops: CDR1 LGHNA, CDR2 YSLEER. V lost 0 bases, J lost 5 bases, and 7 bases stayed unmatched. The CDR3 DNA reads TGCGCCAGCAGCCAAGAATGGCTAGCGGTTAACAATGAGCAGTTCTTC. This codes for CASSQEWLAVNNEQFF.

This clonotype was detected only a few times. J is TRBJ1-5 and V is TRBV7-9; D may be TRBD1 (6 bases). Trimming removed 0 bases from V and 3 bases from J, with 12 bases in between. The CDR3 covers 16 residues. Germline CDR1 SEHNR, CDR2 FQNEAQ (reference sequence). CDR3 in amino acids: CASSLAQGKVNQPQHF. CDR3 sequence (DNA): TGTGCCAGCAGCTTAGCGCAGGGGAAGGTCAATCAGCCCCAGCATTTT.

This chain uses TRBV6-1 with TRBJ2-7; possible D gene TRBD2, 5 bases. From germline, CDR1 is MNHNS and CDR2 SASEGT. The CDR3 has 14 amino acids. V lost 1 base and J lost 1, with 8 bases in between. The CDR3 here is CASSEERVSYEQYF. For the CDR3, the DNA is TGTGCCAGCAGTGAAGAGAGGGTTTCCTACGAGCAGTACTTC.

The rearrangement uses TRBV5-6 and TRBJ1-2; D unclear. Germline loops: CDR1 SGHDT, CDR2 YYEEEE. CDR3 length: 14 residues. Trimming cost V 4 bases and J 3 bases, with 13 bases left between them. The CDR3: CASSDLTADYGYTF. CDR3 bases: TGTGCCAGCAGCGATCTCACCGCCGACTATGGCTACACCTTC.

The sample holds a few counts of this clonotype. V gene TRBV4-2 combines with J gene TRBJ2-1; 9 bases are a match to TRBD2. Germline CDR1 is LGHNA and CDR2 is YNFKEQ. The CDR3 extends over 17 amino acids. After removal of 4 bases from V and 8 bases from J, the junction contained 15 bases not matched to a gene. The CDR3 region is CASSPRAGGPGADEQFF. The DNA for the CDR3 is TGTGCCAGCAGCCCACGGGCGGGAGGGCCTGGGGCCGATGAGCAGTTCTTC.

This clonotype turned up a few times. V and J are TRBV4-3 and TRBJ2-7; 10 bases align to TRBD2. CDR1 is LGHNA, CDR2 YSLEER, per germline. Losses at the gene ends were 0 bases for V and 3 bases for J; bases not matched to a gene: 2. The CDR3 sequence is 15 residues long. CDR3 sequence reads: CASSQDPSGGYEQYF. The DNA for the CDR3 is TGCGCCAGCAGCCAAGACCCTAGCGGGGGCTACGAGCAGTACTTC.

The table lists this clonotype with a few counts. The rearrangement links TRBV6-5 to TRBJ1-1; 7 nucleotides match TRBD1. This CDR3 is built from 14 residues. Germline-derived CDR1 and CDR2 are MNHEY and SVGAGI. Trimming at V came to 0 bases and at J to 4 bases, leaving 2 bases not matched to a gene. The CDR3 sequence is CASSYSKGATEAFF. CDR3 nucleotides: TGTGCCAGCAGTTACTCGAAGGGGGCCACTGAAGCTTTCTTT.

This clonotype came up a few times. The V call is TRBV12-3 or TRBV12-4, the J call TRBJ2-3; a weak D match, TRBD1 (6 bases). Trimming removed 1 base from V and 2 bases from J, with 16 bases in between. This CDR3 spans 17 amino acids. This CDR3 is CASSLVLPGATTDTQYF. The CDR3 nucleotides are TGTGCCAGCAGTTTAGTACTGCCAGGGGCCACCACAGATACGCAGTATTTT.

The chain combines TRBV4-1 with TRBJ2-7; TRBD2 aligns across 7 bases. Per the germline V gene, CDR1 is MGHRA and CDR2 is YSYEKL. The CDR3 loop spans 15 amino acids. Germline trimming cut 4 bases from V and 1 base from J; bases unmatched to any gene: 7. In nucleotides, the CDR3 is TGCGCCAGCAGCCCCTTTGGGGGGGAATCCTACGAGCAGTACTTC. It translates to CASSPFGGESYEQYF.

V usage is TRBV4-3 and J usage is TRBJ2-3, with 12 positions matching TRBD2. This CDR3 region has 17 residues. The V and J ends lost 0 bases and 4 bases, in that order; junction bases with no gene match: 5. Per the germline V gene, CDR1 is LGHNA and CDR2 is YSLEER. This chain's CDR3 is CASSQDLLAGGADTQYF. The CDR3 DNA reads TGCGCCAGCAGCCAAGATCTGCTAGCGGGAGGGGCAGATACGCAGTATTTT.

This clonotype showed up just a few times. The V gene is TRBV27, the J gene TRBJ2-7, with TRBD1 matching over 8 bases. CDR3 length: 18 amino acids. Losses at the gene ends were 5 bases for V and 0 bases for J; bases not matched to a gene: 15. Germline CDR1 and CDR2: MNHEY and SMNVEV (reference sequence). Here the CDR3 reads CASSLTGGSLIPSYEQYF. In DNA form, the CDR3 reads TGTGCCAGCAGTCTTACAGGGGGTAGTCTAATTCCCTCCTACGAGCAGTACTTC.

DNA of the CDR3: TGTGCCAGCGGGGTGACAGGGGCCGACTCCTACGAGCAGTACTTC. It translates to CASGVTGADSYEQYF. The genes are TRBV12-3 or TRBV12-4 and TRBJ2-7; the match to TRBD1 covers 8 bases. CDR3 length: 15 amino acids. Trimming cost V 8 bases and J 0 bases; bases outside gene matches: 9.

This clonotype was seen only a few times. The gene calls are TRBV7-9 and TRBJ2-3; unclear D gene. The CDR3 has 15 amino acids. V was trimmed by 5 bases and J by 6 bases, leaving 18 bases between them. Germline CDR1 is SEHNR and CDR2 is FQNEAQ (reference sequence). The CDR3 DNA reads TGTGCCAGCAGCGAGCCCGGTCCCCGGCCGGATACGCAGTATTTT. Its protein is CASSEPGPRPDTQYF. Looking up the rest from reference TRBV7-9 and TRBJ2-3 gives the full variable domain: DTGVSQNPRHKITKRGQNVTFRCDPISEHNRLYWYRQTLGQGPEFLTYFQNEAQLEKSRLLSDRFSAERPKGSFSTLEIQRTEQGDSAMYLCASSEPGPRPDTQYFGPGTRLTVL.